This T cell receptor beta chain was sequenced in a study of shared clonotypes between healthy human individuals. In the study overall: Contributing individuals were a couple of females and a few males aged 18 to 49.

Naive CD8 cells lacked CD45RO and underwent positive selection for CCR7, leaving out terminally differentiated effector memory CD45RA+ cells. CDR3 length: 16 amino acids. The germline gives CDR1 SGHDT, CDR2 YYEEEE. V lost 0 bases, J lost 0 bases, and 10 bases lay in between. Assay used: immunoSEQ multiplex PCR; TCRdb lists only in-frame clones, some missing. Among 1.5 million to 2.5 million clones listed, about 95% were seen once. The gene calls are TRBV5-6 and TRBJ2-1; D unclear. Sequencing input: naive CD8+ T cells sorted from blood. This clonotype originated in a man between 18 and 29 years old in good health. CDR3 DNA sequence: TGTGCCAGCAGCTTGGCCGGGCCTAGCTCCTACAATGAGCAGTTCTTC. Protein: CASSLAGPSSYNEQFF. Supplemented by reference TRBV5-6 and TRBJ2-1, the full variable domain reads DAGVTQSPTHLIKTRGQQVTLRCSPKSGHDTVSWYQQALGQGPQFIFQYYEEEERQRGNFPDRFSGHQFPNYSSELNVNALLLGDSALYLCASSLAGPSSYNEQFFGPGTRLTVL.